This T cell receptor (beta chain) is drawn from a study of T-cell reconstitution after alpha-beta-depleted transplantation in children (dated by TCRdb to the mid-2010s). As for the study more broadly: T-cell immune reconstitution after TCRalphabeta/CD19-depleted allogeneic hematopoietic cell transplantation in children was quantitatively tracked in the study by means of TCR repertoire profiling.

General study outcomes and caveats: The frequencies of hyperexpanded clones fell over the following months, and after one year, T-cell counts and TCRbeta diversity were mostly attributed to newly produced T cells. The apparently early alphabetaT-cell count recovery about two months after transplant was reportedly dependent on only several hundred rapidly expanded clones derived from non-depleted graft cells. In some patients, the high TCRbeta diversity seen at day 60 was put down to recipient T cells and intrathymic progenitors that had survived conditioning.

The germline V gene specifies MDHEN as CDR1 and SYDVKM as CDR2. The V end loses 4 bases and the J end loses 3 bases, and a stretch of 4 bases separates them. The CDR3 covers 11 residues, taking in both the cysteine and the phenylalanine. The CDR3 DNA has 33 bases and is translated from base 1. This clonotype was recorded many times. Its antigen is not yet known. Base qualities are not provided; no much larger clone lies one nucleotide away. What this sample's treatment or condition label stands for: allogeneic hematopoietic cell transplantation with graft depleted of TCRalphabeta T cells and CD19 B cells. The children who served as transplant recipients had been given grafts of TCRalphabeta/CD19-depleted allogeneic hematopoietic cells. Receptor amplification or capture employed PCR. Sequencing was performed on an Illumina HiSeq 2500. TCR library preparation used molecular barcoding, with unique molecular identifiers applied to normalize quantification of the TCRbeta repertoire. The public sequencing data were trimmed at Q25 with fastp and processed into clonotypes with MiXCR by TCRdb, which kept only in-frame beta chains. Duplicate CDR3 protein sequences are folded into a single record with the most common DNA and genes. The sample contains approximately 350,000 distinct CDR3 sequences, around 16% of them found a single time. The ten largest clones add up to roughly two fifths of the sample.

The input for sequencing was PBMCs, mostly from graft donor cells, taken 360 days after TCRalphabeta/CD19-depleted stem cell transplant. The chain is made from TRBV28 and TRBJ2-7, with an unclear D gene assignment. This clonotype originated in a male patient between 2 and 9 years old who had a stem cell transplant for acute lymphoblastic leukemia, so the T cells may come from the graft donor. The CDR3 sequence is CASSSHYEQYF. In nucleotide form, the sequence is TGTGCCAGCAGTTCCCACTACGAGCAGTACTTC.